This TCR beta chain is drawn from a study of blood T cell repertoires in COVID-19. Profiled with immunoSEQ multiplex PCR; TCRdb holds only in-frame clones, not every one. The table includes some 70,000 clones, around 84% detected once. The CDR3 has 15 residues. Per germline, CDR1 LNHDA and CDR2 SQIVND (reference sequence). Trimming took 5 bases from V and 6 from J; bases not matched to a gene: 9. Source material: peripheral blood. This chain joins TRBV19 and TRBJ2-2, with 7 bases matching TRBD1. This clonotype was obtained from a man aged 50 to 60 with active COVID-19. In DNA form, the CDR3 reads TGTGCCAGTAGTTGGGACAGTACCTACTCCGGGGAGCTGTTTTTT. Its protein product is CASSWDSTYSGELFF. The whole variable domain, remainder taken from reference TRBV19 and TRBJ2-2, is DGGITQSPKYLFRKEGQNVTLSCEQNLNHDAMYWYRQDPGQGLRLIYYSQIVNDFQKGDIAEGYSVSREKKESFPLTVTSAQKNPTAFYLCASSWDSTYSGELFFGEGSRLTVL.